Below are 28 T cell receptor beta chains sequenced from a single sample in a study of cytomegalovirus exposure and HLA in healthy donors. 13 Jbeta primers and 60 Vbeta primers were used for the PCR. Method: immunoSEQ multiplex PCR; TCRdb's copy keeps in-frame clones and lacks some. The sample carries about 190,000 clones, about 81% recorded once. The sample consisted of PBMCs. These TCRs come from a man under 40 in good health and CMV-seropositive.

This chain joins TRBV5-1 and TRBJ1-3; 12 nucleotides align to TRBD1. V was clipped by 4 bases and J by 0 bases; unmatched bases: 5. CDR3 length equals 17 residues. CDR1 is SGHRS and CDR2 is YFSETQ in the germline V gene. Here the CDR3 DNA reads TGCGCCAGCAGCGGTGGGACAGGGGGCGCCTCTGGAAACACCATATATTTT. Translation: CASSGGTGGASGNTIYF.

The chain recombines TRBV5-1 with TRBJ2-5; D possibly corresponds to TRBD2 (5 bases). There are 12 residues in the CDR3. The germline gives CDR1 SGHRS, CDR2 YFSETQ. Trimming took 6 bases from V and 3 from J, leaving 9 bases between them. DNA for the CDR3: TGCGCCAGCACGGGGTTGGAAGAGACCCAGTACTTC. This translates into CASTGLEETQYF.

This chain uses TRBV10-3 with TRBJ2-5; 9 bases fit TRBD2. The CDR3 sequence is 14 residues long. The V gene end was trimmed by 0 bases and the J gene end by 5 bases; junction bases not matched to a gene: 1. CDR1 ENHRY and CDR2 SYGVKD come from the germline V gene. CDR3 DNA: TGTGCCATCAGTGAGTCGGGGACTAGCGAGACCCAGTACTTC. Protein sequence: CAISESGTSETQYF.

This clone was seen a handful of times. This chain joins TRBV5-6 and TRBJ2-7; 9 bases map to TRBD1. The CDR3 covers 14 residues. V lost 4 bases and J lost 3; bases outside the gene matches: 5. The germline V gene encodes CDR1 SGHDT and CDR2 YYEEEE. The DNA of the CDR3 is TGTGCCAGCAGCCCGCCGACAGGGGGCTACGAGCAGTACTTC. It yields the protein CASSPPTGGYEQYF.

The chain combines TRBV7-9 with TRBJ2-3, with D possibly matching TRBD2 (6 bases). Germline CDR1 and CDR2: SEHNR and FQNEAQ (reference sequence). The CDR3 covers 15 residues. V was shortened by 7 bases and J by 0 bases, with 14 bases between the two germline ends. CDR3 sequence: CASTPGTSSTDTQYF. The CDR3 DNA sequence: TGTGCCAGCACCCCCGGGACTTCTAGCACAGATACGCAGTATTTT.

V and J are TRBV6-5 and TRBJ2-7; the D gene is possibly TRBD2 (6 bases). This CDR3 region has 14 residues. Germline CDR1 and CDR2: MNHEY and SVGAGI. V was clipped by 0 bases and J by 2 bases, with 8 bases between them. CDR3 protein: CASSYSGEAYEQYF. The CDR3 DNA reads TGTGCCAGCAGTTACTCGGGGGAGGCCTACGAGCAGTACTTC.

This clone was seen more than once but under ten times. The J gene is TRBJ2-2, the V gene TRBV5-4; D is perhaps TRBD2 (5 bases). V was clipped by 7 bases and J by 4 bases, with 8 bases between them. Germline V gene sequence: CDR1 SGHNT, CDR2 YYREEE (reference sequence). The CDR3 has 12 amino acids. CDR3 sequence reads: CASSTSTGELFF. The DNA for the CDR3 is TGTGCCAGCTCAACTAGCACCGGGGAGCTGTTTTTT. Based on the CDR3 plus reference TRBV5-4 and TRBJ2-2, the full variable domain is ETGVTQSPTHLIKTRGQQVTLRCSSQSGHNTVSWYQQALGQGPQFIFQYYREEENGRGNFPPRFSGLQFPNYSSELNVNALELDDSALYLCASSTSTGELFFGEGSRLTVL.

This clone was counted only a few times. This sequence joins TRBV30 and TRBJ1-6, with 8 bases fitting TRBD1. This CDR3 has 14 amino acids. Germline lookup yields CDR1 GTSNPN and CDR2 SVGIG (reference sequence). The V segment lost 5 bases and the J segment 9 bases; nucleotides outside the gene matches: 9. CDR3: CAWGRGQGSSPLHF. Written as DNA, the CDR3 is TGTGCCTGGGGCAGGGGGCAGGGGAGTTCACCCCTCCACTTT.

This sequence joins TRBV7-6 and TRBJ2-5; D not resolved. CDR1 and CDR2 from the germline V gene are SGHVS and FNYEAQ. The length of the CDR3 is 13 residues. Trimming stripped 5 bases from V and 1 base from J, with 8 bases between. CDR3 amino acids: CASSPVVQETQYF. The CDR3 region has the DNA TGTGCCAGCAGCCCGGTAGTCCAAGAGACCCAGTACTTC.

This clone was observed once. The chain joins TRBV2 to TRBJ2-3, with TRBD2 identical over 9 bases. Germline V CDR1 and CDR2: SNHLY, FYNNEI. With V trimmed by 5 bases and J by 0 bases, 9 bases remained unmatched. CDR3 length: 17 residues. The CDR3 region has the DNA TGTGCCAGCAGTAGCGGGGGGCCAACCCCTAGCACAGATACGCAGTATTTT. Protein product: CASSSGGPTPSTDTQYF. Looking up the rest from reference TRBV2 and TRBJ2-3 gives the full variable domain: EPEVTQTPSHQVTQMGQEVILRCVPISNHLYFYWYRQILGQKVEFLVSFYNNEISEKSEIFDDQFSVERPDGSNFTLKIRSTKLEDSAMYFCASSSGGPTPSTDTQYFGPGTRLTVL.

The chain recombines TRBV4-3 with TRBJ2-7; no reliable D call. The CDR3 is 16 residues long. Germline V lookup: CDR1 LGHNA, CDR2 YSLEER. V was pared by 3 bases and J by 5 bases, with 20 bases between. CDR3 in DNA: TGCGCCAGCAGCCATGCGCAGGTGGGCGAGTCCCACGAGCAGTACTTC. It translates to CASSHAQVGESHEQYF.

The CDR3 bases are TGTGCCAGCACCCCACTGACTAGCGGCTCGAAGACCCAGTACTTC. It specifies CASTPLTSGSKTQYF. The rearrangement links TRBV2 to TRBJ2-5; TRBD2 agrees at 9 bases. Looked up from germline, CDR1 is SNHLY and CDR2 is FYNNEI. V lost 7 bases to trimming and J lost 6 bases; unmatched junction nucleotides: 12. The CDR3 covers 15 residues.

V is TRBV6-5 and J is TRBJ2-7, with D maybe TRBD1 (5 bases). The CDR3 totals 15 residues. V was clipped by 0 bases and J by 2 bases, with 11 bases between them. Germline CDR1 and CDR2: MNHEY and SVGAGI. The CDR3 DNA is TGTGCCAGCAGTTACTCGGCAGGGAAACCCTACGAGCAGTACTTC. The encoded protein is CASSYSAGKPYEQYF.

The chain is built from TRBV28 and TRBJ2-7; D may be TRBD1 (6 bases). This CDR3 is 13 amino acids long. The V end was cut by 3 bases, the J end by 5 bases, with 11 bases between. CDR1 and CDR2 (germline): MDHEN, SYDVKM. CDR3 amino acids: CASSFRDINEQYF. In DNA, the CDR3 is TGTGCCAGCAGTTTCAGGGACATCAACGAGCAGTACTTC.

This clone turned up a few times. The V call is TRBV28, the J call TRBJ2-7; possible D gene TRBD1, 7 bases. The CDR3 runs 14 residues. Germline CDR1 and CDR2: MDHEN and SYDVKM. Trimming pared 6 bases from V and 2 bases from J, leaving 14 bases between. The CDR3 DNA sequence: TGTGCCAGCAGGGCCCAGGGGGGTCCCTACGAGCAGTACTTC. This encodes CASRAQGGPYEQYF.

This clone has a single count. The chain uses TRBV5-1 and TRBJ2-3; weak D call: TRBD2 (5 bases). The CDR3 runs to 16 residues. Germline-derived CDR1 and CDR2 are SGHRS and YFSETQ. Between the trimmed V and J ends, which lost 3 bases and 2 bases, there was a span of 16 bases. CDR3 DNA: TGCGCCAGCAGCTCCGGGCCTAGCAGCTACACAGATACGCAGTATTTT. Translating it yields CASSSGPSSYTDTQYF.

V and J are TRBV18 and TRBJ2-7; TRBD2 aligns across 13 bases. Germline lookup yields CDR1 KGHSH and CDR2 LQKENI. Trimming at V came to 4 bases and at J to 0 bases, leaving 0 bases not matched to a gene. CDR3 length: 15 amino acids. CDR3 sequence: CASSRTSGSSYEQYF. The CDR3 DNA reads as TGTGCCAGCTCACGGACTAGCGGGAGCTCCTACGAGCAGTACTTC.

The rearrangement joins TRBV6-5 to TRBJ1-1, with 7 bases lining up with TRBD1. CDR3 size: 16 residues. Germline V gives CDR1 MNHEY, CDR2 SVGAGI. V shed 2 bases, J shed 10 bases, and the junction held 16 bases outside the gene matches. CDR3 coding DNA: TGTGCCAGCAGTTACAGAACCGGGACAGCCGCTTCTGTAGCTTTCTTT. Translating it yields CASSYRTGTAASVAFF.

The chain carries TRBV9 and TRBJ2-1, with 13 bases fitting TRBD2. The CDR3 loop spans 16 amino acids. CDR1 is SGDLS and CDR2 is YYNGEE in the germline V gene. The ends lost 4 bases at V and 9 bases at J; junction bases unmatched: 10. CDR3 region: CASSTPGTSGVSEQFF. Here the CDR3 DNA reads TGTGCCAGCAGCACACCCGGGACTAGCGGGGTTAGTGAGCAGTTCTTC.

The chain joins TRBV7-2 to TRBJ2-7; tentatively, D is TRBD2 (7 bases). Trimming took off 2 bases at V and 3 bases at J, with 20 bases between the two ends. Per the germline V gene, CDR1 is SGHTA and CDR2 is FQGNSA. The CDR3 runs to 17 residues. CDR3 coding DNA: TGTGCCAGCAGCTTAACCCCCGGGGGCGGGGGATACTACGAGCAGTACTTC. This translates into CASSLTPGGGGYYEQYF.

This chain links TRBV30 with TRBJ2-6; D remains ambiguous. The CDR3 sequence is 14 residues long. CDR1 is GTSNPN and CDR2 is SVGIG in the germline V gene (reference sequence). V was trimmed by 4 bases and J by 2 bases, leaving 9 bases between them. In DNA form, the CDR3 reads TGTGCCTGGACCCGCGCCCCTGGGGCCAACGTCCTGACTTTC. It encodes CAWTRAPGANVLTF.

This clone showed up just once. V and J are TRBV19 and TRBJ1-6; TRBD1 is a possible D gene (5 bases). V gave up 7 bases and J gave up 1 base, with 17 bases separating them. Germline assignment: CDR1 LNHDA and CDR2 SQIVND (reference sequence). This CDR3 comprises 17 residues. The CDR3 spells CASKGEAWGSYNSPLHF. DNA of the CDR3: TGTGCCAGTAAAGGGGAGGCCTGGGGGTCCTATAATTCACCCCTCCACTTT.

Remarks on this clone: This sample includes further DNA sequences coding for the same CDR3. The chain employs TRBV7-3 and TRBJ1-1; the D is unclear. Germline V CDR1 and CDR2: SGHTA, FQGTGA. V lost 5 bases and J lost 3, with 10 bases in between. The CDR3 covers 13 residues. The CDR3 bases are TGTGCCAGCAGCCTTATGGAGGACACTGAAGCTTTCTTT. It is translated as CASSLMEDTEAFF.

On this clone: Relative to the germline gene, one junction end is altered; a read error may explain this. The chain employs TRBV7-9 and TRBJ2-1, with 8 positions matching TRBD2. Germline V gene sequence: CDR1 SEHNR, CDR2 FQNEAQ (reference sequence). The length of the CDR3 is 12 residues. CDR3 in DNA: TGTTCCAGCAGCTCCTCCTCGGGAGGGAGGTTCTTC. This encodes CSSSSSSGGRFF.

The chain recombines TRBV25-1 with TRBJ2-7; 12 nucleotides agree with TRBD1. From germline, CDR1 is MGHDK and CDR2 SYGVNS. The CDR3 length is 13 residues. J was trimmed by 4 bases and V by 6 bases; bases with no gene match: 1. The CDR3, as DNA: TGTGCCAGCAGGGGACAGGGGGCGTACGAGCAGTACTTC. Translated, it gives CASRGQGAYEQYF.

The chain uses TRBV5-5 and TRBJ1-2; 8 bases agree with TRBD1. Germline V gene sequence: CDR1 SGHKS, CDR2 YYEKEE (reference sequence). The CDR3 extends over 16 amino acids. V shed 1 base, J shed 4 bases, and the junction held 9 bases outside the gene matches. CDR3 region: CASSLNSGTGRYGYTF. The CDR3 DNA is TGTGCCAGCAGCTTGAACTCGGGGACAGGCCGCTATGGCTACACCTTC.

This clone was observed a few times. The chain has TRBV7-2 and TRBJ1-2; TRBD1 is a possible D gene (5 bases). Germline lookup yields CDR1 SGHTA and CDR2 FQGNSA. The CDR3 length is 13 residues. The V end lost 6 bases, the J end lost 2 bases, and 10 bases lay between the germline ends. CDR3 sequence reads: CASRDAGNYGYTF. The CDR3 DNA reads TGTGCCAGCAGGGACGCAGGGAACTATGGCTACACCTTC.

V and J are TRBV7-9 and TRBJ2-5; possibly TRBD1 or TRBD2 for D (5 bases each). The J call may be mistaken, given a closer DNA end match to TRBJ2-7. This CDR3 spans 15 amino acids. CDR1 and CDR2 (germline): SEHNR, FQNEAQ (reference sequence). Here the CDR3 reads CASSSGTYKDYEQYF. CDR3 coding DNA: TGTGCCAGCAGCTCCGGGACGTATAAGGACTACGAGCAGTACTTC.